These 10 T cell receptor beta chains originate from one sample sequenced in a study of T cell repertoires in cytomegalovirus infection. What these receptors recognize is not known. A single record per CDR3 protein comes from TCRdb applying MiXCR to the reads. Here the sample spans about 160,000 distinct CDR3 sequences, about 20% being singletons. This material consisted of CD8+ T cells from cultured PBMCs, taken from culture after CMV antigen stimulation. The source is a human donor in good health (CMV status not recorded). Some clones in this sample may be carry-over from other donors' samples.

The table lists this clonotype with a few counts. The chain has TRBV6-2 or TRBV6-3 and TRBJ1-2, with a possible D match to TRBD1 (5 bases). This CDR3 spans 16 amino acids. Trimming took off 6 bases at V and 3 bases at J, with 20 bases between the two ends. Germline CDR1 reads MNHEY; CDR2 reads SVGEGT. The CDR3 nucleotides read TGTGCCAGCAGCCAGACAGCCGGGGGAGAGGACTATGGCTACACCTTC. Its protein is CASSQTAGGEDYGYTF.

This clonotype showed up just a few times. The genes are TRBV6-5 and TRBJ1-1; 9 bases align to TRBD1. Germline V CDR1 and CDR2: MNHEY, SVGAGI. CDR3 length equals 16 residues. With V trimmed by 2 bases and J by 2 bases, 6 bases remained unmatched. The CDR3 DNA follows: TGTGCCAGCAGTTACATGGACAGGGGTCCCAACACTGAAGCTTTCTTT. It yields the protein CASSYMDRGPNTEAFF.

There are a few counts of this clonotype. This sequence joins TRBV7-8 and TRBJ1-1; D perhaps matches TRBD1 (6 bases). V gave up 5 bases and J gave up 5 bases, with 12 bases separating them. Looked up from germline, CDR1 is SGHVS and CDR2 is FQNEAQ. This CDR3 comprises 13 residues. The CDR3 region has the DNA TGTGCCAGCAGCGCGACAGGTTTGACTGAAGCTTTCTTT. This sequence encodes CASSATGLTEAFF.

The CDR3 coding sequence is TGTGCCAGCAGTCCTAACAGGGGGAACACTGAAGCTTTCTTT. It specifies CASSPNRGNTEAFF. This chain joins TRBV28 and TRBJ1-1; 7 bases are shared with TRBD1. This CDR3 has 14 amino acids. Trimming removed 5 bases from V and 1 base from J; junction bases left unmatched: 4. The germline V gene encodes CDR1 MDHEN and CDR2 SYDVKM.

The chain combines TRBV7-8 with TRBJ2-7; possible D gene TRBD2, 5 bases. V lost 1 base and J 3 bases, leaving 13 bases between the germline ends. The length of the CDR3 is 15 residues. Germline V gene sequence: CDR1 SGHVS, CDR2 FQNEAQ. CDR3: CASSLEAADRYEQYF. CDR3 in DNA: TGTGCCAGCAGCTTAGAAGCGGCGGACCGCTACGAGCAGTACTTC.

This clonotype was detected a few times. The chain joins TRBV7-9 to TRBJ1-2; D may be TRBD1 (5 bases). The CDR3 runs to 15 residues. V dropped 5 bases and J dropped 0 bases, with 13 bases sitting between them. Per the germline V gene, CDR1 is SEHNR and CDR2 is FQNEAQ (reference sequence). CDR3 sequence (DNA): TGTGCCAGCAGCGGACCGGGACTACCTAACTATGGCTACACCTTC. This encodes CASSGPGLPNYGYTF.

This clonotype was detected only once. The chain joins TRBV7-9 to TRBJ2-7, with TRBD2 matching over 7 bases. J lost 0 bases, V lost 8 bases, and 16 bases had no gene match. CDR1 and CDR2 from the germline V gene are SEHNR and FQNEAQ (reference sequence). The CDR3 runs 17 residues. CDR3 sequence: CASGSIMSGVSSYEQYF. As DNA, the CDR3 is TGTGCCAGCGGATCAATAATGAGCGGGGTAAGCTCCTACGAGCAGTACTTC.

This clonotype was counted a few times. The CDR3 sequence: CASSQAVRGSSYEQYF. The CDR3 DNA follows: TGCGCCAGCAGCCAAGCGGTCAGGGGGAGCTCCTACGAGCAGTACTTC. The chain is built from TRBV4-1 and TRBJ2-7, with TRBD1 matching over 7 bases. Germline V CDR1 and CDR2: MGHRA, YSYEKL. The CDR3 runs 16 residues. J gave up 0 bases and V 1 base, and 6 bases lay outside the gene matches.

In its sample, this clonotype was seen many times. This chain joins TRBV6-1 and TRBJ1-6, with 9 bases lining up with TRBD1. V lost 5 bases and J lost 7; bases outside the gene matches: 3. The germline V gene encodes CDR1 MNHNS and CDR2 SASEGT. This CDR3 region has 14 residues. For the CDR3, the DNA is TGTGCCAGCAGTCGGACAGGGGAGAATTCACCCCTCCACTTT. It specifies CASSRTGENSPLHF.

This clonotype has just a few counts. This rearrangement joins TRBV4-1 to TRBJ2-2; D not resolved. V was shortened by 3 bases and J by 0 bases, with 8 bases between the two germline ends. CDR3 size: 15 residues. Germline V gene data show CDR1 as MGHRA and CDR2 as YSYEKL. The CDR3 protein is CASSHAGANTGELFF. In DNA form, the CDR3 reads TGCGCCAGCAGCCATGCCGGAGCGAACACCGGGGAGCTGTTTTTT.